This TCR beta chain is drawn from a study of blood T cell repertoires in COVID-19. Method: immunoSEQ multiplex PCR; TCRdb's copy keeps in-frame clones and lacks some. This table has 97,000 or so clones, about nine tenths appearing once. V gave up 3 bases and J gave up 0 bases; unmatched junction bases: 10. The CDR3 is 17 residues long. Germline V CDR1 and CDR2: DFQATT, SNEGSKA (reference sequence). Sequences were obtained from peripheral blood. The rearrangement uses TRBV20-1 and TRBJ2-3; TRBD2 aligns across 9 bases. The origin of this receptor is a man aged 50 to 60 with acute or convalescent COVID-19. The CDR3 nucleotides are TGCAGTGCTAGTTCCAGCGGGAGGCCCCCTAGCACAGATACGCAGTATTTT. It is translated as CSASSSGRPPSTDTQYF.